The 19 T cell receptor beta chains in this list originate from one sample, sequenced in a study of beta chain features in type 1 diabetes. General study results and limits: Type 1 diabetes patients showed a moderate but significant shortening of TCRB CDR3s in all four CD4+ subsets.

No cognate antigen is known for these TCRs. The entirety of the isolated RNA underwent reverse transcription, so expressed TCRB transcripts were sequenced. Measured with immunoSEQ multiplex PCR; TCRdb has only the in-frame clones, and not every one. The sample carries over 150,000 clones, about 7.9% recorded once. Input material: central memory CD4+ T cells from blood. Every receptor here comes from a young man with type 1 diabetes.

CDR3: CAISDRTGTSSYNEQFF. The CDR3 DNA reads TGTGCCATCAGTGACCGTACCGGGACTAGCTCCTACAATGAGCAGTTCTTC. V usage is TRBV10-3 and J usage is TRBJ2-1; 8 positions match TRBD2. The CDR3 contains 17 residues. V dropped 3 bases and J dropped 0; count of bases not matched to a gene: 7. The germline V gene has CDR1 ENHRY and CDR2 SYGVKD.

The chain joins TRBV6-4 to TRBJ2-6; possibly TRBD1 for D (6 bases). The germline gives CDR1 MRHNA, CDR2 SNTAGT. The CDR3 totals 14 residues. Trimming shortened V by 5 bases and J by 4 bases, and 9 bases separated the two germline ends. The CDR3 nucleotides are TGTGCCAGCAGTACAGGGTTCGGGGCCAACGTCCTGACTTTC. This translates into CASSTGFGANVLTF.

This clone has ten or more counts. CDR3 residues: CASSLDSWATGANVLTF. The CDR3, as DNA: TGTGCCAGCAGCTTAGATTCGTGGGCGACTGGGGCCAACGTCCTGACTTTC. The chain employs TRBV11-2 and TRBJ2-6; D is undetermined. Germline V gene data show CDR1 as SGHAT and CDR2 as FQNNGV. There are 17 residues in the CDR3. The ends were cut back, 0 bases at V and 2 bases at J, with 11 bases in the middle.

The chain uses TRBV6-1 and TRBJ2-6, with 7 positions matching TRBD1. The germline gives CDR1 MNHNS, CDR2 SASEGT. This CDR3 region has 17 residues. V dropped 2 bases and J dropped 2; count of bases not matched to a gene: 6. The chain's CDR3 is CASSEQGVSAGANVLTF. The CDR3 nucleotides are TGTGCCAGCAGTGAACAGGGGGTTAGCGCTGGGGCCAACGTCCTGACTTTC.

This clone occurred a few times. The V call is TRBV11-1, the J call TRBJ2-1; 12 bases fit TRBD2. J was trimmed by 4 bases and V by 4 bases; bases with no gene match: 11. The CDR3 loop spans 18 amino acids. Germline lookup yields CDR1 SGHAT and CDR2 FQDESV (reference sequence). The CDR3 sequence is CASSSLAGGGVEYNEQFF. In DNA, the CDR3 is TGTGCCAGCAGCTCACTAGCGGGAGGCGGGGTGGAATACAATGAGCAGTTCTTC.

The rearrangement uses TRBV11-2 and TRBJ2-2, with TRBD1 identical over 7 bases. The CDR3 runs to 16 residues. Germline V gives CDR1 SGHAT, CDR2 FQNNGV. With 3 bases clipped from V and 4 bases from J, the junction kept 8 bases outside the gene matches. CDR3 loop: CASSLEQGIRTGELFF. CDR3 nucleotide sequence: TGTGCCAGCAGCTTGGAACAGGGGATTCGCACCGGGGAGCTGTTTTTT.

This clone was seen ten or more times. The chain carries TRBV4-3 and TRBJ2-7; 7 bases map to TRBD2. Germline-derived CDR1 and CDR2 are LGHNA and YSLEER. V lost 4 bases, J lost 2 bases, and 8 bases stayed unmatched. This CDR3 has 15 amino acids. Here the CDR3 reads CASSLRRDYPYEQYF. As DNA, the CDR3 is TGCGCCAGCAGCCTTCGCCGGGACTATCCCTACGAGCAGTACTTC.

V usage is TRBV13 and J usage is TRBJ1-1; TRBD1 is a possible D gene (6 bases). Germline V CDR1 and CDR2: PRHDT, FYEKMQ (reference sequence). This CDR3 is 14 amino acids long. Trimming took 5 bases from V and 1 from J, leaving 11 bases between them. The CDR3 DNA sequence: TGTGCCAGCAGCAACAGGGCGTGGAACACTGAAGCTTTCTTT. Its translation: CASSNRAWNTEAFF. The whole variable domain, filled in from reference TRBV13 and TRBJ1-1, reads AAGVIQSPRHLIKEKRETATLKCYPIPRHDTVYWYQQGPGQDPQFLISFYEKMQSDKGSIPDRFSAQQFSDYHSELNMSSLELGDSALYFCASSNRAWNTEAFFGQGTRLTVV.

The genes are TRBV11-2 and TRBJ2-5, with 8 bases lining up with TRBD2. The germline gives CDR1 SGHAT, CDR2 FQNNGV. V shed 0 bases and J 4 bases; nucleotides not matched to a gene: 7. This CDR3 contains 16 residues. The CDR3 DNA reads as TGTGCCAGCAGCTTAGAAGGGACTAGGATAGGAGAGACCCAGTACTTC. Translated, it gives CASSLEGTRIGETQYF.

This clone was seen a few times. V gene TRBV5-8 combines with J gene TRBJ2-3; the D gene is possibly TRBD2 (5 bases). The V end lost 7 bases, the J end lost 1 base, and 13 bases lay between the germline ends. CDR3 length: 14 residues. The V gene's germline CDR1 is SGHTS and CDR2 YDEGEE. The CDR3 spells CASASGLGTDTQYF. The CDR3 bases are TGTGCCAGCGCTTCGGGGTTGGGCACAGATACGCAGTATTTT.

In this sample, this clone turned up once. This chain links TRBV19 with TRBJ2-7; 8 bases are shared with TRBD1. This CDR3 spans 15 amino acids. With 4 bases clipped from V and 4 bases from J, the junction kept 9 bases outside the gene matches. In germline, CDR1 is LNHDA, CDR2 SQIVND (reference sequence). CDR3 in amino acids: CASSRTTGVKYEQYF. DNA of the CDR3: TGTGCCAGTAGTAGAACGACAGGGGTGAAATACGAGCAGTACTTC.

The table lists this clone with a few counts. V gene TRBV28 combines with J gene TRBJ2-7; 9 bases are shared with TRBD1. The CDR3 is 17 residues long. Trimming at V came to 4 bases and at J to 4 bases, leaving 14 bases not matched to a gene. Per the germline V gene, CDR1 is MDHEN and CDR2 is SYDVKM. In nucleotides, the CDR3 is TGTGCCAGCAGTTCGGTATTCGGGACAGGGCGAGGATACGAGCAGTACTTC. It is translated as CASSSVFGTGRGYEQYF.

This clone appeared a few times. The V and J genes are TRBV25-1 and TRBJ2-3, with a weak D call TRBD2 (6 bases). CDR3 size: 13 residues. Germline V gene sequence: CDR1 MGHDK, CDR2 SYGVNS. Trimming stripped 4 bases from V and 3 bases from J, with 8 bases between. For the CDR3, the DNA is TGTGCCAGCAGTGGGGCGGGGACAGATACGCAGTATTTT. This codes for CASSGAGTDTQYF.

The rearrangement links TRBV7-6 to TRBJ2-3; 12 positions match TRBD2. The CDR3 loop spans 16 amino acids. Germline V gives CDR1 SGHVS, CDR2 FNYEAQ. V lost 5 bases to trimming and J lost 1 base; unmatched junction nucleotides: 4. CDR3 sequence: CASSARLAGGTDTQYF. The DNA for the CDR3 is TGTGCCAGCAGCGCCCGACTAGCGGGGGGCACAGATACGCAGTATTTT. The entire variable domain, with the rest obtained from reference TRBV7-6 and TRBJ2-3, is as follows: GAGVSQSPRYKVTKRGQDVALRCDPISGHVSLYWYRQALGQGPEFLTYFNYEAQQDKSGLPNDRFSAERPEGSISTLTIQRTEQRDSAMYRCASSARLAGGTDTQYFGPGTRLTVL.

The CDR3 DNA reads TGTGCCATCAGTAGTCAAGGGACAGGGATTACAGATACGCAGTATTTT. This codes for CAISSQGTGITDTQYF. The chain carries TRBV10-3 and TRBJ2-3; TRBD1 aligns across 9 bases. V was clipped by 5 bases and J by 3 bases; unmatched bases: 9. CDR3 length equals 16 residues. Germline V gene lookup returns CDR1 ENHRY and CDR2 SYGVKD.

This clone has more than one count but fewer than ten. The V call is TRBV9, the J call TRBJ2-1; 8 bases match TRBD2. The CDR3 runs to 14 residues. Germline trimming cut 2 bases from V and 3 bases from J; bases unmatched to any gene: 1. Germline CDR1 SGDLS, CDR2 YYNGEE. In nucleotides, the CDR3 is TGTGCCAGCAGCGTCAGCGGGAGCTACAATGAGCAGTTCTTC. This encodes CASSVSGSYNEQFF.

The sample holds a few counts of this clone. The chain has TRBV5-4 and TRBJ2-3; possible D gene TRBD1, 6 bases. Trimming removed 4 bases at V and 2 bases at J, with 8 bases between. The CDR3 has 13 amino acids. Germline V gene sequence: CDR1 SGHNT, CDR2 YYREEE (reference sequence). Here the CDR3 reads CASSGTSTDTQYF. In DNA, the CDR3 is TGTGCCAGCAGCGGGACATCCACAGATACGCAGTATTTT.

This clone was seen more than once but under ten times. V and J are TRBV30 and TRBJ2-7; D possibly corresponds to TRBD1 (5 bases). The CDR3 sequence is 13 residues long. Germline values: CDR1 GTSNPN, CDR2 SVGIG (reference sequence). Trimming stripped 7 bases from V and 2 bases from J, with 15 bases between. Here the CDR3 DNA reads TGTGCCTCAGAGGCCAGGGCGACCTACGAGCAGTACTTC. Encoded protein: CASEARATYEQYF.

V gene TRBV7-8 combines with J gene TRBJ2-6; D call uncertain. The CDR3 runs 16 residues. With 6 bases removed from V and 0 bases from J, the gap between germline ends came to 12 bases. Germline values: CDR1 SGHVS, CDR2 FQNEAQ. The CDR3 reads CASSRRSSSGANVLTF. CDR3 nucleotides: TGTGCCAGCAGTCGTAGGTCTAGCTCTGGGGCCAACGTCCTGACTTTC.